This T cell receptor beta chain stems from a study of metastatic and nonmetastatic thyroid tumors. Study-wide context: Comparative analysis of repertoires was undertaken across blood and tumor or nodule tissue obtained from malignant and benign thyroid patients.

This clone is classed as medium-sized. The CDR3 loop spans 16 amino acids. CDR1 is SGDLS, CDR2 YYNGEE, per germline. V was shortened by 4 bases and J by 0 bases, with 17 bases between the two germline ends. TCRdb redid the clone calls on the PCR reads using MiXCR. This sample yields tens of thousands of clones, of which about 12% are seen a single time; around 10% belongs to the top ten. No patient received treatment before thyroid surgery. The sequence derives from a female donor with papillary thyroid cancer or a benign thyroid nodule (not recorded which). Some clones in this sample may be carry-over from other donors' samples. Source material: tumor tissue. The chain uses TRBV9 and TRBJ2-7, with D possibly TRBD2 on 6 matching bases. The CDR3 sequence is CASSPRGGSSSYEQYF. The CDR3 region has the DNA TGTGCCAGCAGCCCTCGAGGAGGGTCTAGCTCCTACGAGCAGTACTTC.